The entry below gives a single T cell receptor (beta chain) sequence along with its context. This CDR3 comprises 13 residues. Trimming took 0 bases from V and 6 from J, leaving 8 bases between them. CDR1 is MNHEY and CDR2 is SVGEGT in the germline V gene. It was RNA transcripts that yielded the amplified TCR beta CDR3 regions. Using the HTBI primer set, a first-round RT-PCR was run on the TCR CDR3. One entry per CDR3 protein, called by TCRdb with MiXCR from the multiplex PCR reads. The data contain about 420,000 distinct CDR3 sequences, approximately 15% of them seen just once; the ten biggest clones take up roughly 13%. The sample is drawn from a study of T cells in Graves' hyperthyroidism and ophthalmopathy.

Sample: blood. This TCR was recovered from a woman younger than 30 with Graves' hyperthyroidism. The V and J genes are TRBV6-2 or TRBV6-3 and TRBJ1-1; D gene ambiguous. CDR3 residues: CASSYSNGAEAFF. The CDR3 nucleotides are TGTGCCAGCAGTTACTCGAATGGTGCTGAAGCTTTCTTT.